These 32 T cell receptor beta chains originate from one sample sequenced in a study of T cells in Graves' hyperthyroidism and ophthalmopathy (dated by TCRdb to the late 2010s). The protocol used for the library was multiplex PCR. The reads were generated on an Illumina HiSeq 2000. TCR beta CDR3 regions were amplified from RNA transcripts. The TCR CDR3 was subjected to a first round of RT-PCR using the HTBI primer set and the Qiagen OneStep RT-PCR kit. TCRdb reanalyzed the raw reads on its own, using fastp at Q25 for trimming and MiXCR for clone calling, and kept in-frame beta chains. Rows with a matching CDR3 protein are joined into one entry that keeps the most common DNA and genes. This sample is represented by fewer than 450,000 distinct CDR3 sequences; roughly 15% of them were singletons. The ten largest clones capture about 21% of the sample. The sample taken for sequencing was blood. These receptors all stem from a woman aged 55-70 years with Graves' ophthalmopathy.

The gene calls are TRBV6-1 and TRBJ2-1; 7 bases fit TRBD2. V lost 6 bases and J lost 2; bases outside the gene matches: 7. The CDR3 runs to 15 residues. Germline CDR1 is MNHNS and CDR2 is SASEGT. The CDR3 DNA follows: TGTGCCAGCAGGACTAGCCTATACCCCTACAATGAGCAGTTCTTC. Translation gives CASRTSLYPYNEQFF.

Ten or more counts support this clonotype. The chain employs TRBV7-8 and TRBJ2-7; 7 bases are a match to TRBD2. Germline CDR1 SGHVS, CDR2 FQNEAQ. Germline trimming cut 0 bases from V and 1 base from J; bases unmatched to any gene: 12. This CDR3 has 18 amino acids. The CDR3 DNA reads as TGTGCCAGCAGCTTAGCTTCTCTTTGGGAGGGCCCGTCCTACGAGCAGTACTTC. Its protein is CASSLASLWEGPSYEQYF.

This clonotype appeared a few times. This chain uses TRBV28 with TRBJ2-1; 9 bases match TRBD2. CDR1 is MDHEN, CDR2 SYDVKM, per germline. The junction had 11 bases not matched to a gene; V was cut back by 2 bases and J by 6 bases. This CDR3 spans 17 amino acids. For the CDR3, the DNA is TGTGCCAGCAGTTTAAGGTTATTAGCGGGAGTTGGCAATGAGCAGTTCTTC. Its protein product is CASSLRLLAGVGNEQFF.

This clonotype occurred many times. The chain employs TRBV12-3 or TRBV12-4 and TRBJ2-5; D ambiguous. There are 14 residues in the CDR3. Trimming took 7 bases from V and 5 from J, leaving 17 bases between them. The CDR3 DNA sequence: TGTGCCAGCACGCCCACCGCGGTGGAGGAGACCCAGTACTTC. Protein product: CASTPTAVEETQYF.

This clonotype came up a few times. J is TRBJ1-4 and V is TRBV28, with D unclear. The germline CDR1 and CDR2 sequences are MDHEN and SYDVKM. Trimming cost V 2 bases and J 3 bases, with 16 bases left between them. This CDR3 is 17 amino acids long. The CDR3 bases are TGTGCCAGCAGTTTAGGCTCAACCGGTTACGCTAATGAAAAACTGTTTTTT. It yields the protein CASSLGSTGYANEKLFF.

This clonotype was seen repeatedly, ten times or more. The chain recombines TRBV7-6 with TRBJ2-2, with 9 nucleotides matching TRBD1. V was pared by 6 bases and J by 4 bases, with 6 bases of the junction left unmatched. The CDR3 is 15 amino acids. The V gene's germline CDR1 is SGHVS and CDR2 FNYEAQ. The CDR3: CASRPGQGTTGELFF. DNA of the CDR3: TGTGCCAGCAGACCCGGACAGGGGACCACCGGGGAGCTGTTTTTT. The whole variable domain, filled in from reference TRBV7-6 and TRBJ2-2, reads GAGVSQSPRYKVTKRGQDVALRCDPISGHVSLYWYRQALGQGPEFLTYFNYEAQQDKSGLPNDRFSAERPEGSISTLTIQRTEQRDSAMYRCASRPGQGTTGELFFGEGSRLTVL.

This sequence joins TRBV4-1 and TRBJ1-5; no reliable D call. This CDR3 has 14 residues. From germline, CDR1 is MGHRA and CDR2 YSYEKL. V lost 0 bases, J lost 1 base, and 4 bases lay in between. This CDR3 is CASSQDRSNQPQHF. The CDR3 nucleotides read TGCGCCAGCAGCCAAGATAGAAGCAATCAGCCCCAGCATTTT.

This chain links TRBV28 with TRBJ1-1; TRBD1 aligns across 8 bases. The CDR3 runs to 15 residues. J gave up 5 bases and V 6 bases, and 11 bases lay outside the gene matches. The germline V gene encodes CDR1 MDHEN and CDR2 SYDVKM. Here the CDR3 DNA reads TGTGCCAGCAGATCGGCGACAGGGGCGAAAACTGAAGCTTTCTTT. Translated, it gives CASRSATGAKTEAFF.

A note on this clonotype: This may be a read error, as it is one base from a much larger clone. V usage is TRBV24-1 and J usage is TRBJ2-1; a possible D gene is TRBD1 (6 bases). Deletions cut 8 bases from V and 0 bases from J, with 16 bases between. The CDR3 is 16 residues long. Germline CDR1 is KGHDR and CDR2 is SFDVKD. In DNA form, the CDR3 reads TGTGCCACCAATGACAGACAGGCTAACTCCTACAATGAGCAGTTCTTC. It translates to CATNDRQANSYNEQFF.

This clonotype was seen only a few times. This chain links TRBV6-1 with TRBJ2-3, with 8 bases that match TRBD2. This CDR3 spans 15 amino acids. In germline, CDR1 is MNHNS, CDR2 SASEGT. Trimming at V came to 11 bases and at J to 2 bases, leaving 12 bases not matched to a gene. DNA for the CDR3: TGTGCCGCGAGGGGGTCCGGGAGGGCCACAGATACGCAGTATTTT. Its translation is CAARGSGRATDTQYF.

Ten or more counts support this clonotype. The chain recombines TRBV14 with TRBJ1-2; D is perhaps TRBD1 (5 bases). The CDR3 covers 15 residues. CDR1 is SGHDN and CDR2 is FVKESK in the germline V gene. Trimming stripped 0 bases from V and 1 base from J, with 9 bases between. CDR3 nucleotide sequence: TGTGCCAGCAGCCAAGAGGCAGGGATTAACTATGGCTACACCTTC. Amino acids: CASSQEAGINYGYTF.

Of note for this clonotype: A much larger clone sits a single nucleotide away, making a read error possible. The chain has TRBV11-2 and TRBJ2-1, with a weak D call TRBD1 (6 bases). This CDR3 is 15 amino acids long. Trimming shortened V by 7 bases and J by 3 bases, and 16 bases separated the two germline ends. CDR1 SGHAT and CDR2 FQNNGV come from the germline V gene. The CDR3 region is CASILGAGVYNEQFF. The DNA for the CDR3 is TGTGCCAGCATCCTCGGGGCAGGGGTCTACAATGAGCAGTTCTTC.

The chain has TRBV14 and TRBJ2-7; D ambiguous. CDR1 is SGHDN, CDR2 FVKESK, per germline. The CDR3 runs to 13 residues. Between the trimmed V and J ends, which lost 5 bases and 0 bases, there was a span of 8 bases. In DNA, the CDR3 is TGTGCCAGCAGCTCCCTAAGCTCCTACGAGCAGTACTTC. It encodes CASSSLSSYEQYF.

This clonotype appeared many times. The CDR3 sequence is CASRKRGASGSYEQYF. CDR3 bases: TGTGCCAGCAGAAAAAGGGGGGCTAGCGGGAGTTACGAGCAGTACTTC. V usage is TRBV2 and J usage is TRBJ2-7, with TRBD2 identical over 10 bases. Germline lookup yields CDR1 SNHLY and CDR2 FYNNEI. This CDR3 region has 16 residues. The J segment lost 4 bases and the V segment lost 6 bases, leaving 12 bases of the junction unmatched.

This clonotype has just a few counts. The rearrangement uses TRBV6-1 and TRBJ2-7; 8 nucleotides align to TRBD1. The germline V gene has CDR1 MNHNS and CDR2 SASEGT. V shed 4 bases, J shed 5 bases, and the junction held 10 bases outside the gene matches. There are 15 residues in the CDR3. The CDR3, as DNA: TGTGCCAGCAGTGTTAGGACAGGGCGGGCAGACGAGCAGTACTTC. It codes for CASSVRTGRADEQYF.

This clonotype was counted ten times or more. The V and J genes are TRBV9 and TRBJ2-2; perhaps TRBD2 as D (5 bases). The length of the CDR3 is 12 residues. Trimming took off 3 bases at V and 5 bases at J, with 5 bases between the two ends. Germline-derived CDR1 and CDR2 are SGDLS and YYNGEE. The CDR3 coding sequence is TGTGCCAGCAGCGGGGAGACCGGGGAGCTGTTTTTT. Amino acids: CASSGETGELFF.

This clonotype was picked up many times. J is TRBJ2-1 and V is TRBV12-3 or TRBV12-4; 8 bases map to TRBD2. The length of the CDR3 is 13 residues. Trimming removed 3 bases from V and 9 bases from J; junction bases left unmatched: 4. CDR3 loop: CASSFQLAVEQFF. The CDR3 coding sequence is TGTGCCAGCAGTTTTCAACTAGCGGTTGAGCAGTTCTTC.

This clonotype has a handful of counts. The J gene is TRBJ2-5, the V gene TRBV9, with D perhaps TRBD1 or TRBD2 (5 bases each). Germline V gene data show CDR1 as SGDLS and CDR2 as YYNGEE. The CDR3 extends over 15 amino acids. Between the trimmed V and J ends, which lost 3 bases and 1 base, there was a span of 13 bases. For the CDR3, the DNA is TGTGCCAGCAGCGCCACCGGGACCATCCAAGAGACCCAGTACTTC. This translates into CASSATGTIQETQYF.

The chain recombines TRBV29-1 with TRBJ2-1; TRBD2 might be the D (5 bases). Germline loops: CDR1 SQVTM, CDR2 ANQGSEA. Trimming took 2 bases from V and 10 from J, leaving 21 bases between them. This CDR3 has 15 amino acids. In nucleotides, the CDR3 is TGCAGCGTTGAAACGGGGAGCTCCCCGGTGAGGGAGCAGTTCTTC. Translated, it gives CSVETGSSPVREQFF.

This clonotype was recorded many times. The V call is TRBV6-1, the J call TRBJ1-1; weak D call: TRBD1 (5 bases). This CDR3 is built from 14 residues. In germline, CDR1 is MNHNS, CDR2 SASEGT. V was cut by 7 bases and J by 3 bases, with 15 bases left in between. This CDR3 reads CASKARGSYTEAFF. The CDR3 region has the DNA TGTGCCAGCAAGGCTCGGGGGTCATACACTGAAGCTTTCTTT.

Concerning this clonotype: As the CDR3 is not closed by the conserved phenylalanine or tryptophan, this likely results from a read error. The chain recombines TRBV7-2 with TRBJ1-2; D gene ambiguous. Germline CDR1 is SGHTA and CDR2 is FQGNSA. The CDR3 runs to 15 residues. CDR3: CACSLELSANYGYTL. CDR3 nucleotide sequence: TGTGCCTGCAGCTTAGAGTTATCCGCTAACTATGGCTACACCCTC.

This clonotype was counted only a few times. Compared with germline, one end of the junction differs, possibly owing to a read error. The chain carries TRBV29-1 and TRBJ2-1; the D is unclear. CDR3 length: 13 amino acids. Germline V lookup: CDR1 SQVTM, CDR2 ANQGSEA. The CDR3 nucleotides read TGCAGCGTTCTTGGCCTAGTAGGTAATGAGCAGCTCTTC. Encoded protein: CSVLGLVGNEQLF.

The chain joins TRBV10-3 to TRBJ2-3; D might be TRBD1 or TRBD2, each matching 5 bases. The germline V gene has CDR1 ENHRY and CDR2 SYGVKD. This CDR3 is 15 amino acids long. V dropped 4 bases and J dropped 0 bases, with 11 bases sitting between them. The CDR3 here is CAISAVGASTDTQYF. The CDR3 DNA sequence: TGTGCCATCAGTGCTGTCGGGGCTAGCACAGATACGCAGTATTTT.

The genes are TRBV7-2 and TRBJ1-1; TRBD1 agrees at 7 bases. The germline V gene encodes CDR1 SGHTA and CDR2 FQGNSA. The CDR3 has 14 residues. Trimming removed 4 bases from V and 1 base from J; junction bases left unmatched: 3. The CDR3 nucleotides are TGTGCCAGCAGCTCGCAGGGGGGGAACACTGAAGCTTTCTTT. Protein: CASSSQGGNTEAFF.

This clonotype has at least ten counts. J is TRBJ2-7 and V is TRBV20-1; TRBD2 matches at 10 bases. With 1 base clipped from V and 3 bases from J, the junction kept 6 bases outside the gene matches. This CDR3 is 15 amino acids long. Germline lookup yields CDR1 DFQATT and CDR2 SNEGSKA (reference sequence). CDR3 coding DNA: TGCAGTGCTAGAGGCCGGGGACTAGCGAACTACGAGCAGTACTTC. As protein: CSARGRGLANYEQYF.

This clonotype was observed many times. J is TRBJ2-5 and V is TRBV28; D might be TRBD1 (6 bases). The CDR3 contains 15 residues. Looked up from germline, CDR1 is MDHEN and CDR2 is SYDVKM. Trimming took 6 bases from V and 1 from J, leaving 15 bases between them. DNA for the CDR3: TGTGCCAGCAGCTCCGGGACATGGGCCCAAGAGACCCAGTACTTC. Protein: CASSSGTWAQETQYF. The full variable domain, rest sourced from reference TRBV28 and TRBJ2-5, is DVKVTQSSRYLVKRTGEKVFLECVQDMDHENMFWYRQDPGLGLRLIYFSYDVKMKEKGDIPEGYSVSREKKERFSLILESASTNQTSMYLCASSSGTWAQETQYFGPGTRLLVL.

Remarks on this clonotype: One end of the junction does not line up with germline, which may come from a read error. The chain is built from TRBV9 and TRBJ2-7; D gene ambiguous. Germline CDR1 SGDLS, CDR2 YYNGEE. There are 15 residues in the CDR3. CDR3: CAGSSGPTHAYEQYF. CDR3 DNA: TGTGCCGGCAGCTCCGGTCCCACGCACGCCTACGAGCAGTACTTC.

Many counts were recorded for this clonotype. The CDR3 is CASSRAGGRYNEQFF. The CDR3 nucleotides read TGTGCCAGCAGTCGAGCGGGAGGGCGTTACAATGAGCAGTTCTTC. V is TRBV28 and J is TRBJ2-1; the match to TRBD2 covers 10 bases. V lost 5 bases and J lost 4; bases outside the gene matches: 5. The germline gives CDR1 MDHEN, CDR2 SYDVKM. This CDR3 comprises 15 residues.

This clonotype was found many times. The V gene is TRBV24-1, the J gene TRBJ1-5; 7 bases align to TRBD1. Germline CDR1 KGHDR, CDR2 SFDVKD. V shed 3 bases, J shed 4 bases, and the junction held 11 bases outside the gene matches. The CDR3 runs 17 residues. The CDR3 DNA follows: TGTGCCACCAGTGATCGTCCGGGAAGGGGGCGGAATCAGCCCCAGCATTTT. It codes for CATSDRPGRGRNQPQHF.

This clonotype was seen ten or more times. The chain employs TRBV12-3 or TRBV12-4 and TRBJ2-3, with D perhaps given as TRBD1 or TRBD2 (5 bases each). The CDR3 extends over 15 amino acids. V gave up 1 base and J gave up 3 bases, with 11 bases separating them. The CDR3 sequence: CASSLVEGPTDTQYF. The CDR3 DNA follows: TGTGCCAGCAGTTTAGTAGAGGGGCCGACAGATACGCAGTATTTT.

Many counts were recorded for this clonotype. The chain is built from TRBV5-1 and TRBJ1-2, with 9 bases aligning to TRBD1. The CDR3 is 15 residues long. Looked up from germline, CDR1 is SGHRS and CDR2 is YFSETQ. Germline trimming cut 4 bases from V and 4 bases from J; bases unmatched to any gene: 8. For the CDR3, the DNA is TGCGCCAGCAGCCCCCGGGACAGGGACACCTATGGCTACACCTTC. It codes for CASSPRDRDTYGYTF.

This clonotype turned up a few times. This sequence joins TRBV6-2 or TRBV6-3 and TRBJ2-5; D remains unclear. V was trimmed by 5 bases and J by 5 bases, leaving 12 bases between them. The CDR3 length is 13 residues. The germline gives CDR1 MNHEY, CDR2 SVGEGT. The CDR3 loop reads CASSPIYPETQYF. CDR3 sequence (DNA): TGTGCCAGCAGTCCCATATACCCCGAGACCCAGTACTTC.